One sample yielded the 20 T cell receptor beta chains listed below, sequenced in a study of graft-versus-host responses after intestinal transplantation. Measured with immunoSEQ multiplex PCR; TCRdb has only the in-frame clones, and not every one. This table has around 39,000 clones, nearly 90% appearing once. Sequenced material: PBMCs, taken less than 280 days after transplant. The receptors come from a human patient who received an intestinal transplant, so some T cells may come from the graft donor.

The J gene is TRBJ2-5, the V gene TRBV6-6; 7 nucleotides line up with TRBD2. CDR3 length: 15 residues. With V trimmed by 7 bases and J by 1 base, 9 bases remained unmatched. Germline V lookup: CDR1 MNHNY, CDR2 SVGAGI (reference sequence). In DNA form, the CDR3 reads TGTGCCAGCACCCGGACCCCGGGAGGCCAAGAGACCCAGTACTTC. Translation: CASTRTPGGQETQYF.

The rearrangement joins TRBV27 to TRBJ2-2; tentative D call: TRBD2 (7 bases). Trimming left V 1 base short and J 7 bases short, with 16 bases between. Germline V lookup: CDR1 MNHEY, CDR2 SMNVEV (reference sequence). The CDR3 loop spans 16 amino acids. The CDR3 DNA sequence: TGTGCCAGCAGTTTATATTCCCGGGGGGCGGACGGGGAGCTGTTTTTT. Protein: CASSLYSRGADGELFF.

The chain couples TRBV29-1 to TRBJ1-1; D gene uncertain. CDR3 length: 13 residues. The germline V gene has CDR1 SQVTM and CDR2 ANQGSEA. V dropped 6 bases and J dropped 1 base, with 12 bases sitting between them. The CDR3 spells CSVRHGSNTEAFF. The CDR3 DNA sequence: TGCAGCGTACGACACGGCTCGAACACTGAAGCTTTCTTT.

This chain links TRBV4-1 with TRBJ1-1; D is unresolved. Germline CDR1 is MGHRA and CDR2 is YSYEKL. The CDR3 consists of 13 residues. V lost 2 bases and J lost 5, with 9 bases in between. CDR3 protein: CASSQTWGTEAFF. The CDR3 DNA sequence: TGCGCCAGCAGCCAAACTTGGGGAACTGAAGCTTTCTTT.

This clone has a handful of counts. The chain combines TRBV25-1 with TRBJ1-2; 8 bases are shared with TRBD1. This CDR3 has 13 residues. J gave up 8 bases and V 3 bases, and 5 bases lay outside the gene matches. Germline assignment: CDR1 MGHDK and CDR2 SYGVNS. The DNA of the CDR3 is TGTGCCAGCAGTGAGGCAGGGGGCGCGGGCTACACCTTC. Amino acids: CASSEAGGAGYTF.

The rearrangement joins TRBV4-2 to TRBJ1-1; 9 positions agree with TRBD1. CDR3 length equals 14 residues. V was pared by 6 bases and J by 7 bases, with 9 bases of the junction left unmatched. CDR1 is LGHNA, CDR2 YNFKEQ, per germline. CDR3 in amino acids: CASRNLGQGHEAFF. DNA of the CDR3: TGTGCCAGCAGAAACCTGGGACAGGGCCATGAAGCTTTCTTT.

The chain couples TRBV5-1 to TRBJ1-2, with D perhaps matching TRBD1 (5 bases). Germline values: CDR1 SGHRS, CDR2 YFSETQ. Trimming cost V 4 bases and J 4 bases, with 8 bases left between them. The CDR3 has 12 residues. The CDR3 is CASSDQGYGYTF. Here the CDR3 DNA reads TGCGCCAGCAGCGACCAGGGCTATGGCTACACCTTC. Complete variable domain (other parts from reference TRBV5-1 and TRBJ1-2): KAGVTQTPRYLIKTRGQQVTLSCSPISGHRSVSWYQQTPGQGLQFLFEYFSETQRNKGNFPGRFSGRQFSNSRSEMNVSTLELGDSALYLCASSDQGYGYTFGSGTRLTVV.

The V and J genes are TRBV15 and TRBJ2-3; TRBD2 matches 10 bases. The V gene's germline CDR1 is LNHNV and CDR2 YYDKDF (reference sequence). V was pared by 5 bases and J by 0 bases, with 2 bases of the junction left unmatched. CDR3 length equals 15 residues. The CDR3 is CATSPGLASTDTQYF. CDR3 in DNA: TGTGCCACCAGCCCGGGACTAGCGAGCACAGATACGCAGTATTTT.

The chain couples TRBV5-4 to TRBJ2-1; tentative D call: TRBD2 (6 bases). The V and J ends lost 0 bases and 3 bases respectively, with 13 bases between them. Germline V gene sequence: CDR1 SGHNT, CDR2 YYREEE (reference sequence). This CDR3 region has 16 residues. The CDR3 is CASSLEAGTFYNEQFF. For the CDR3, the DNA is TGTGCCAGCAGCTTGGAGGCGGGGACTTTCTACAATGAGCAGTTCTTC.

V is TRBV11-3 and J is TRBJ2-5; D is tentatively TRBD1 or TRBD2 (5 bases each). Judging by the DNA end, TRBJ2-7 fits better; the J call may be wrong. CDR3 size: 15 residues. Germline V lookup: CDR1 SGHNT, CDR2 YENEEA. CDR3 DNA sequence: TGTGCCAGCAGCTTAAAGGGACCCCTCTCCTACGAGCAGTACTTC. This translates into CASSLKGPLSYEQYF.

This chain links TRBV18 with TRBJ2-3; TRBD2 aligns across 10 bases. The CDR3 spans 16 residues. Germline V gene lookup returns CDR1 KGHSH and CDR2 LQKENI. V trimming: 1 base; J trimming: 5 bases; junction bases outside the gene matches: 6. In nucleotides, the CDR3 is TGTGCCAGCTCACCACTAGCGGGGGGCCCGGGAGATACGCAGTATTTT. It yields the protein CASSPLAGGPGDTQYF.

The chain joins TRBV21-1 to TRBJ2-5. TRBV21-1 is a pseudogene segment. CDR3 size: 17 residues. The CDR3 sequence is CASSKWGSVEGQETQYF. In DNA form, the CDR3 reads TGTGCCAGCAGCAAATGGGGGAGTGTTGAGGGGCAAGAGACCCAGTACTTC.

The rearrangement joins TRBV2 to TRBJ2-5; 8 bases map to TRBD1. The CDR3 runs 15 residues. The J segment lost 3 bases and the V segment lost 3 bases, leaving 6 bases of the junction unmatched. CDR1 is SNHLY and CDR2 is FYNNEI in the germline V gene. The CDR3, as DNA: TGTGCCAGCAGTGAGCCCCAGGGGGCTGAAGAGACCCAGTACTTC. This translates into CASSEPQGAEETQYF.

J is TRBJ2-7 and V is TRBV11-1; the match to TRBD1 covers 8 bases. Germline CDR1 SGHAT, CDR2 FQDESV (reference sequence). The CDR3 loop spans 14 amino acids. The J segment lost 2 bases and the V segment lost 8 bases, leaving 8 bases of the junction unmatched. The CDR3 region has the DNA TGTGCCAGCGGCCAGACAGGGGCAACCTACGAGCAGTACTTC. Translating gives CASGQTGATYEQYF.

V usage is TRBV4-1 and J usage is TRBJ2-2; the match to TRBD2 covers 10 bases. Germline V gene sequence: CDR1 MGHRA, CDR2 YSYEKL. The J segment lost 0 bases and the V segment lost 1 base, leaving 8 bases of the junction unmatched. This CDR3 comprises 19 residues. The DNA of the CDR3 is TGCGCCAGCAGCCAAGGCCCCCGAAGCGGGAGGGCGAACACCGGGGAGCTGTTTTTT. Amino acid sequence: CASSQGPRSGRANTGELFF.

The V call is TRBV19, the J call TRBJ2-1, with 12 bases fitting TRBD2. Trimming took 9 bases from V and 8 from J; bases not matched to a gene: 11. The CDR3 has 15 amino acids. Per the germline V gene, CDR1 is LNHDA and CDR2 is SQIVND (reference sequence). The CDR3 DNA reads TGTGCCAGCCTATTTACTAGCGGGGGGATATATGAGCAGTTCTTC. Translation: CASLFTSGGIYEQFF.

This sequence joins TRBV5-4 and TRBJ1-2; TRBD1 might be the D (6 bases). CDR1 and CDR2 from the germline V gene are SGHNT and YYREEE (reference sequence). This CDR3 comprises 13 residues. The V and J ends lost 2 bases and 8 bases respectively, with 13 bases between them. The CDR3 DNA sequence: TGTGCCAGCAGCTTACAGGGACCGGGAGGCTACACCTTC. Protein: CASSLQGPGGYTF.

The chain has TRBV5-6 and TRBJ2-1; D possibly matches TRBD1 or TRBD2 (5 bases each). CDR1 SGHDT and CDR2 YYEEEE come from the germline V gene. CDR3 size: 16 residues. Trimming pared 4 bases from V and 2 bases from J, leaving 16 bases between. CDR3 sequence (DNA): TGTGCCAGCAGCCTCGGGACGGTTGCTCCCTACAATGAGCAGTTCTTC. This translates into CASSLGTVAPYNEQFF.

This chain connects TRBV4-1 to TRBJ2-5; 7 bases fit TRBD2. The DNA end lines up better with TRBJ2-7; the J call may be wrong. CDR1 is MGHRA and CDR2 is YSYEKL in the germline V gene. CDR3 length equals 16 residues. CDR3 sequence reads: CASSQDWEGISYEQYF. For the CDR3, the DNA is TGCGCCAGCAGCCAAGATTGGGAGGGAATCTCCTACGAGCAGTACTTC.

This sequence joins TRBV9 and TRBJ2-2; 7 positions agree with TRBD2. Germline-derived CDR1 and CDR2 are SGDLS and YYNGEE. There are 18 residues in the CDR3. The ends lost 4 bases at V and 5 bases at J; junction bases unmatched: 17. CDR3 nucleotides: TGTGCCAGCAGCCCGTCCGGGGGGTCGGGTAGGATGACCGGGGAGCTGTTTTTT. Its protein is CASSPSGGSGRMTGELFF.